This T cell receptor beta chain was identified during a study of T cells in Graves' hyperthyroidism and ophthalmopathy. Study-level points and caveats: Peripheral blood also featured most of the thyroid clonotypes expanded above 0.001.

A remark on this clonotype: What it binds is unknown.

RNA transcripts provided the source from which TCR beta CDR3 regions were amplified. The TCR CDR3 was amplified in a first-round RT-PCR using the HTBI primer set. Via MiXCR, TCRdb re-called the multiplex PCR reads, giving one row per CDR3 protein. The data contain roughly 570,000 distinct CDR3 sequences, about half of them singletons. The specimen sequenced was peripheral blood or thyroid tissue (not recorded which). The TCR originated in an adult woman with Graves' disease, either hyperthyroidism or ophthalmopathy (not recorded which).

DNA of the CDR3: TGCAGCGCTGGGGAACTTGGGGGGGAGCTGTTTTTT. This codes for CSAGELGGELFF. The V call is TRBV29-1, the J call TRBJ2-2; D unresolved. CDR3 length equals 12 residues. V lost 7 bases and J 8 bases, leaving 14 bases between the germline ends. Germline V lookup: CDR1 SQVTM, CDR2 ANQGSEA.